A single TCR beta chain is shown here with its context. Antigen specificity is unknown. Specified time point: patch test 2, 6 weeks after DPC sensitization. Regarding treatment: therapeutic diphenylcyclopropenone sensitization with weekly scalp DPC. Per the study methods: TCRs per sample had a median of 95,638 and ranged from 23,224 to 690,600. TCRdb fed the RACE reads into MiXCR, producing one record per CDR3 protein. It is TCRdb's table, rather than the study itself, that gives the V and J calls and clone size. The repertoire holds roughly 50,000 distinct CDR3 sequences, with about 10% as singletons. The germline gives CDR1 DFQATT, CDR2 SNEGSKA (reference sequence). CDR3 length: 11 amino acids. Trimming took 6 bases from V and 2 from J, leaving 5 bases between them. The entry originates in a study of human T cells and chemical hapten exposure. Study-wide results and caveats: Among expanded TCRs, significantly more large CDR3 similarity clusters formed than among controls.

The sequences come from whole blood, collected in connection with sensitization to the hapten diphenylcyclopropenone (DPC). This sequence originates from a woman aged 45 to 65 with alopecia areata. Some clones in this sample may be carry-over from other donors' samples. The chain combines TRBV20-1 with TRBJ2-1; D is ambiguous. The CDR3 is CSATPYNEQFF. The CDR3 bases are TGCAGTGCCACCCCCTACAATGAGCAGTTCTTC.